This record covers a single T cell receptor (beta chain). Its cognate antigen is unknown. The PCR made use of 60 Vbeta and 13 Jbeta primers. Libraries were prepared by immunoSEQ multiplex PCR; TCRdb keeps only in-frame clonotypes and omits some of them. Found here are some 150,000 clones, around 75% of them singletons; the top ten hold 1.5% to 2%. The data were taken from a study of cytomegalovirus exposure and HLA in healthy donors. Findings and caveats of the study: A later analysis reportedly identified an Asian-associated ancestry cluster as carrying fewer N-insertions than the roughly 700-donor mean. The study had only CMV serostatus as immune exposure information. Most TCR sequences were uncommon, yet certain public TCRs appeared in many donors.

Specimen: PBMCs. The sequence derives from a woman in her twenties or thirties in good health and CMV-seronegative.

CDR3 DNA: TGTGCCAGCAGCTTAGATAGGGAGAACACCATATATTTT. Residues: CASSLDRENTIYF. The V gene is TRBV11-2, the J gene TRBJ1-3, with D unresolved. Germline assignment: CDR1 SGHAT and CDR2 FQNNGV. Trimming left V 0 bases short and J 7 bases short, with 7 bases between. This CDR3 spans 13 amino acids.